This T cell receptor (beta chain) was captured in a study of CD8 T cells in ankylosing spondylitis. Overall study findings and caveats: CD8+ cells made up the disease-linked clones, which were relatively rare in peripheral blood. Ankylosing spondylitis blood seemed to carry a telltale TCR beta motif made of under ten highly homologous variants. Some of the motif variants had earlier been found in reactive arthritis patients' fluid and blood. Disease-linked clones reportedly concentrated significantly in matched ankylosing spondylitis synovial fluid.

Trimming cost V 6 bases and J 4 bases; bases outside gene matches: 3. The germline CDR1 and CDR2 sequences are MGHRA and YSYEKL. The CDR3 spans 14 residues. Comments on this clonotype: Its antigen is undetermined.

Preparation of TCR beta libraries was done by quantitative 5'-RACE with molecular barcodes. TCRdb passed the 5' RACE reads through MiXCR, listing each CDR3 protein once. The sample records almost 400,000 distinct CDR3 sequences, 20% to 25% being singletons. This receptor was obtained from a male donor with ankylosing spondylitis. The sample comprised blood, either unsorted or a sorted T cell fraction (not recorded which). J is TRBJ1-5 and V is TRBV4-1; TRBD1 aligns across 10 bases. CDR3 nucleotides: TGCGCCAGCAGGGGACAGGGGATGAATCAGCCCCAGCATTTT. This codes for CASRGQGMNQPQHF.